The next 14 T cell receptor beta chains were all read from a single sample in a study of T cell responses to AZD1222 COVID-19 vaccine. Some clones are missing from TCRdb's copy, which holds only in-frame ones; the method was immunoSEQ multiplex PCR. Here the sample spans around 170,000 clones, approximately 90% being singletons. The starting material was peripheral blood, obtained on day 0 of AZD1222 vaccination. These TCRs come from an adult in good health.

The chain is built from TRBV27 and TRBJ2-4; 7 positions agree with TRBD1. Germline V gene sequence: CDR1 MNHEY, CDR2 SMNVEV (reference sequence). V trimming: 6 bases; J trimming: 6 bases; junction bases outside the gene matches: 11. The CDR3 totals 15 residues. This CDR3 reads CASSWGDRDLNIQYF. The CDR3 region has the DNA TGTGCCAGCAGCTGGGGCGACAGGGATCTAAACATTCAGTACTTC.

The CDR3 protein is CASSWVMNTGELFF. The CDR3 nucleotides read TGTGCCAGTAGTTGGGTTATGAACACCGGGGAGCTGTTTTTT. This chain uses TRBV19 with TRBJ2-2; D call uncertain. This CDR3 spans 14 amino acids. CDR1 is LNHDA and CDR2 is SQIVND in the germline V gene (reference sequence). Trimming left V 5 bases short and J 1 base short, with 8 bases between.

The chain couples TRBV4-2 to TRBJ2-2, with TRBD2 matching over 9 bases. The germline gives CDR1 LGHNA, CDR2 YNFKEQ. The CDR3 covers 18 residues. V lost 3 bases to trimming and J lost 6 bases; unmatched junction nucleotides: 14. CDR3 bases: TGTGCCAGCAGCCAGTTTGGGTGGGGGACTAGCAGATCCGGGGAGCTGTTTTTT. This encodes CASSQFGWGTSRSGELFF.

V and J are TRBV7-8 and TRBJ1-5, with D possibly being TRBD1 (6 bases). Trimming removed 4 bases from V and 13 bases from J, with 20 bases in between. The CDR3 totals 14 residues. Germline V gene sequence: CDR1 SGHVS, CDR2 FQNEAQ. CDR3 in DNA: TGTGCCAGCAGCTCCACCCCGGCCAGGGGCTCTCAGCATTTT. Residues: CASSSTPARGSQHF.

The genes are TRBV4-3 and TRBJ1-1, with no clear D. Trimming left V 1 base short and J 3 bases short, with 9 bases between. Per the germline V gene, CDR1 is LGHNA and CDR2 is YSLEER. The length of the CDR3 is 14 residues. The CDR3 spells CASSQGLGYTEAFF. CDR3 sequence (DNA): TGCGCCAGCAGCCAAGGGTTGGGCTACACTGAAGCTTTCTTT.

The sample holds one count of this clone. The chain employs TRBV28 and TRBJ1-5, with D perhaps TRBD1 (5 bases). Germline assignment: CDR1 MDHEN and CDR2 SYDVKM. The V gene lost 5 bases and the J gene lost 1 base, with 24 bases spanning the gap. The CDR3 loop spans 19 amino acids. In DNA form, the CDR3 reads TGTGCCAGCAGTCGCCCCGGGCGGGTAGGGGATAGGAGCAATCAGCCCCAGCATTTT. Protein sequence: CASSRPGRVGDRSNQPQHF.

This chain links TRBV4-3 with TRBJ1-4; D might be TRBD1 (5 bases). The CDR3 sequence is 14 residues long. V lost 4 bases to trimming and J lost 4 bases, with 10 bases between them. Germline CDR1 LGHNA, CDR2 YSLEER. This CDR3 reads CASSRGGVNEKLFF. CDR3 in DNA: TGCGCCAGCAGCCGGGGCGGCGTTAATGAAAAACTGTTTTTT.

This chain links TRBV3-1 (or the pseudogene TRBV3-2) with TRBJ2-5, with 8 bases aligning to TRBD2. V lost 4 bases, J lost 4 bases, and 2 bases stayed unmatched. This CDR3 is 13 amino acids long. Germline values: CDR1 LGHDT, CDR2 YNNKEL (reference sequence). CDR3 amino acids: CASSRGLGETQYF. CDR3 DNA sequence: TGTGCCAGCAGCCGGGGACTAGGAGAGACCCAGTACTTC.

This clone was seen only a few times. This chain links TRBV3-1 (or the pseudogene TRBV3-2) with TRBJ1-2; D might be TRBD1 (5 bases). V lost 1 base to trimming and J lost 8 bases, with 20 bases between them. This CDR3 is built from 16 residues. Germline V gene lookup returns CDR1 LGHDT and CDR2 YNNKEL (reference sequence). Written as DNA, the CDR3 is TGTGCCAGCAGCCAAGGTCCCCTTTCGGGACGTCGGGGCTACACCTTC. This codes for CASSQGPLSGRRGYTF.

This rearrangement joins TRBV5-4 to TRBJ2-7; D is ambiguous. The CDR3 sequence is 17 residues long. CDR1 is SGHNT, CDR2 YYREEE, per germline (reference sequence). V was clipped by 1 base and J by 0 bases, with 17 bases between them. The DNA of the CDR3 is TGTGCCAGCAGCTTGACAGATTCCAGCGCCTCCTCCTACGAGCAGTACTTC. Encoded protein: CASSLTDSSASSYEQYF.

The J gene is TRBJ2-2, the V gene TRBV5-5, with 11 bases identical to TRBD1. Germline CDR1 is SGHKS and CDR2 is YYEKEE (reference sequence). The CDR3 contains 18 residues. With 2 bases clipped from V and 0 bases from J, the junction kept 6 bases outside the gene matches. The CDR3 loop is CASSLRTGGASNTGELFF. Here the CDR3 DNA reads TGTGCCAGCAGCTTAAGGACAGGGGGCGCTTCGAACACCGGGGAGCTGTTTTTT.

The chain couples TRBV6-2 or TRBV6-3 to TRBJ1-5; D uncertain. The CDR3 loop spans 17 amino acids. In germline, CDR1 is MNHEY, CDR2 SVGEGT. V shed 6 bases and J shed 0 bases, with 18 bases lying between them. CDR3 sequence: CASSPRGSGYSNQPQHF. The CDR3 DNA sequence: TGTGCCAGCAGCCCACGTGGGTCCGGCTATAGCAATCAGCCCCAGCATTTT.

The chain links TRBV18 to TRBJ2-7, with D possibly being TRBD1 (5 bases). The V end lost 1 base, the J end lost 5 bases, and 12 bases lay between the germline ends. Germline-derived CDR1 and CDR2 are KGHSH and LQKENI. The CDR3 contains 14 residues. The DNA for the CDR3 is TGTGCCAGCTCACCACTTATCAGGGTCAACGAGCAGTACTTC. Residues: CASSPLIRVNEQYF. The full variable domain, completed using reference TRBV18 and TRBJ2-7, is NAGVMQNPRHLVRRRGQEARLRCSPMKGHSHVYWYRQLPEEGLKFMVYLQKENIIDESGMPKERFSAEFPKEGPSILRIQQVVRGDSAAYFCASSPLIRVNEQYFGPGTRLTVT.

The chain joins TRBV12-3 or TRBV12-4 to TRBJ2-1, with unresolved D. Between the trimmed V and J ends, which lost 7 bases and 1 base, there was a span of 8 bases. This CDR3 region has 13 residues. The CDR3 DNA is TGTGCCAGCACAACCACATCCTACAATGAGCAGTTCTTC. Amino acids: CASTTTSYNEQFF.